The 13 T cell receptor beta chains below were found in one sample sequenced in a study of blood T cell repertoires in COVID-19 (dated by TCRdb to 2018 to 2020). The method was the immunoSEQ multiplex PCR assay. TCRdb took over this immuneACCESS table, retaining in-frame rearrangements with V and J assigned. Such tables are incomplete; in checked studies, under half of the missing clones stem from an unresolved V gene, and the remainder is unexplained. The sample table shows 450,000 to 500,000 clones, and approximately 86% are seen once. The ten largest clones capture about 0.7% of the sample. Sequenced input: PBMCs or T cells enriched from blood (not recorded which). All receptors derive from a woman under 30 who had recovered from COVID-19.

This chain joins TRBV19 and TRBJ2-3; D not resolved. This CDR3 contains 15 residues. V was trimmed by 3 bases and J by 6 bases, leaving 16 bases between them. Germline CDR1 reads LNHDA; CDR2 reads SQIVND (reference sequence). This CDR3 reads CASSMYSTSRDTQYF. Here the CDR3 DNA reads TGTGCCAGTAGTATGTACAGCACCTCCAGGGATACGCAGTATTTT.

The V call is TRBV6-5, the J call TRBJ1-1, with D possibly matching TRBD1 (6 bases). The germline gives CDR1 MNHEY, CDR2 SVGAGI. This CDR3 is built from 13 residues. V dropped 6 bases and J dropped 2 bases, with 10 bases sitting between them. CDR3 coding DNA: TGTGCCAGCAGGGGGACATACAACACTGAAGCTTTCTTT. Protein sequence: CASRGTYNTEAFF.

This chain uses TRBV2 with TRBJ1-2; 9 bases align to TRBD1. The length of the CDR3 is 15 residues. V lost 8 bases and J lost 3; bases outside the gene matches: 10. Germline V gene lookup returns CDR1 SNHLY and CDR2 FYNNEI. CDR3 DNA sequence: TGTGCCAGCCGTGCCCGAGACAGGGGGGACTATGGCTACACCTTC. Its translation: CASRARDRGDYGYTF. The whole variable domain, remainder taken from reference TRBV2 and TRBJ1-2, is EPEVTQTPSHQVTQMGQEVILRCVPISNHLYFYWYRQILGQKVEFLVSFYNNEISEKSEIFDDQFSVERPDGSNFTLKIRSTKLEDSAMYFCASRARDRGDYGYTFGSGTRLTVV.

CDR3 protein: CASSLGTGGTNEKLFF. CDR3 sequence (DNA): TGTGCCAGCAGTTTAGGGACAGGGGGAACTAATGAAAAACTGTTTTTT. The J gene is TRBJ1-4, the V gene TRBV28, with 11 positions matching TRBD1. J gave up 1 base and V 2 bases, and 0 bases lay outside the gene matches. CDR3 size: 16 residues. Germline-derived CDR1 and CDR2 are MDHEN and SYDVKM.

The chain employs TRBV7-9 and TRBJ2-7, with D unclear. There are 12 residues in the CDR3. Germline CDR1 SEHNR, CDR2 FQNEAQ (reference sequence). Trimming removed 3 bases at V and 7 bases at J, with 10 bases between. The CDR3 nucleotides are TGTGCCAGCAGCTTGGGTATGCGGGAGCAGTACTTC. This translates into CASSLGMREQYF.

V gene TRBV28 combines with J gene TRBJ2-7; weak D call: TRBD2 (6 bases). Trimming stripped 6 bases from V and 5 bases from J, with 17 bases between. This CDR3 spans 14 amino acids. Germline V gene lookup returns CDR1 MDHEN and CDR2 SYDVKM. CDR3 DNA sequence: TGTGCCAGCAGGCCGTCCGGGACTCTCCACGAGCAGTACTTC. This codes for CASRPSGTLHEQYF.

The chain carries TRBV27 and TRBJ1-4; D gene ambiguous. Trimming shortened V by 0 bases and J by 8 bases, and 10 bases separated the two germline ends. The germline V gene has CDR1 MNHEY and CDR2 SMNVEV (reference sequence). The CDR3 consists of 14 residues. The CDR3 nucleotides are TGTGCCAGCAGTTTATCGTGGGGAGGGGAAAAACTGTTTTTT. As protein: CASSLSWGGEKLFF.

On this clone itself: Compared with germline, one end of the junction differs, possibly owing to a read error. This rearrangement joins TRBV7-7 to TRBJ2-5; TRBD1 aligns across 10 bases. There are 16 residues in the CDR3. Per germline, CDR1 SSHAT and CDR2 FNYEAQ (reference sequence). CDR3 DNA sequence: TGTGCTAGCAGCTTATCAGGGAGACAGGGGGCAGAGACCCAGTACTTC. Amino acid sequence: CASSLSGRQGAETQYF.

V usage is TRBV7-5 and J usage is TRBJ2-3; TRBD2 is the table's D call and was not checked against the DNA. TRBV7-5 is reported as a pseudogene. The CDR3 runs to 16 residues. The CDR3 region is CARSLGASGGRDTQYF. CDR3 nucleotide sequence: TGTGCCAGAAGCTTAGGAGCTAGCGGGGGGAGGGATACGCAGTATTTT.

V and J are TRBV5-1 and TRBJ2-1; tentative D call: TRBD1 (6 bases). CDR1 SGHRS and CDR2 YFSETQ come from the germline V gene. V was shortened by 4 bases and J by 8 bases, with 16 bases between the two germline ends. The CDR3 totals 14 residues. The CDR3 sequence: CASSTATGEDEQFF. As DNA, the CDR3 is TGCGCCAGCAGCACCGCGACAGGCGAAGATGAGCAGTTCTTC.

The chain employs TRBV5-1 and TRBJ2-2; 10 bases align to TRBD2. The V and J ends lost 4 bases and 5 bases, in that order; junction bases with no gene match: 11. This CDR3 has 17 amino acids. Germline V gene data show CDR1 as SGHRS and CDR2 as YFSETQ. The CDR3 loop is CASSTTTSGESTGELFF. The DNA for the CDR3 is TGCGCCAGCAGCACTACTACTAGCGGGGAATCGACCGGGGAGCTGTTTTTT.

The chain has TRBV6-5 and TRBJ2-7; 12 nucleotides line up with TRBD2. Germline assignment: CDR1 MNHEY and CDR2 SVGAGI. Trimming removed 8 bases from V and 3 bases from J; junction bases left unmatched: 5. CDR3 length: 14 residues. For the CDR3, the DNA is TGTGCCAGCCACCCTAGCGGGGGGGTCTACGAGCAGTACTTC. The encoded protein is CASHPSGGVYEQYF.

The V and J genes are TRBV30 and TRBJ1-1, with 7 nucleotides matching TRBD1. The germline V gene has CDR1 GTSNPN and CDR2 SVGIG (reference sequence). CDR3 size: 13 residues. The trim removed 0 bases at V and 10 bases at J, leaving 8 bases unmatched. The CDR3 region is CAWSVEGADRAFF. DNA for the CDR3: TGTGCCTGGAGTGTTGAGGGGGCGGACAGAGCTTTCTTT.